This TCR beta chain originates from a study of CD8 T cells in ankylosing spondylitis. Findings and limits, study-wide: What seemed typical of ankylosing spondylitis blood was a TCR beta motif built from under 10 highly homologous variants. CD8+ cells made up the disease-linked clones, which were relatively rare in peripheral blood.

TCRdb re-derived calls from the 5' RACE reads in MiXCR, one entry per CDR3 protein. The sample carries some 700,000 distinct CDR3 sequences, around 17% recorded once. With V trimmed by 1 base and J by 0 bases, 3 bases remained unmatched. CDR1 and CDR2 (germline): SGHTA, FQGNSA. The CDR3 has 16 amino acids. This clonotype was counted a few times. What it binds is not known. The V gene is TRBV7-2, the J gene TRBJ2-1; 7 nucleotides align to TRBD2. The clonotype was recovered from a male donor with ankylosing spondylitis. Sequencing was done on a sample of blood, either unsorted or a sorted T cell fraction (not recorded which). The CDR3 sequence is CASSLEAGVSYNEQFF. As DNA, the CDR3 is TGTGCCAGCAGCTTAGAGGCGGGAGTCTCCTACAATGAGCAGTTCTTC.